This passage covers 12 T cell receptor beta chains from one sample sequenced in a study of Graves' ophthalmopathy and Graves' hyperthyroidism. For repertoire sequencing, the TCR beta CDR3 regions were amplified from RNA transcripts. A first-round RT-PCR used HTBI primers, followed by a second-round multiplex PCR. One entry per CDR3 protein, called by TCRdb with MiXCR from the multiplex PCR reads. The sample records around 51,000 distinct CDR3 sequences, over 40% being singletons. The specimen sequenced was peripheral blood. The receptors come from an adult man with Graves' ophthalmopathy.

J is TRBJ2-1 and V is TRBV5-4, with TRBD1 matching 9 bases. Germline V CDR1 and CDR2: SGHNT, YYREEE (reference sequence). Trimming took 0 bases from V and 15 from J; bases not matched to a gene: 10. The CDR3 runs 14 residues. CDR3 region: CASSLGGQGSNLFF. Written as DNA, the CDR3 is TGTGCCAGCAGCTTGGGTGGACAGGGGTCCAATCTGTTCTTC.

This clonotype was detected many times. V is TRBV11-2 and J is TRBJ2-7; tentative D call: TRBD2 (6 bases). Trimming removed 6 bases at V and 3 bases at J, with 21 bases between. Germline V gene sequence: CDR1 SGHAT, CDR2 FQNNGV. The CDR3 covers 16 residues. The CDR3 protein is CASSQGGVRSHYEQYF. DNA of the CDR3: TGTGCCAGCAGTCAAGGCGGGGTGCGTTCCCACTACGAGCAGTACTTC. Together with reference TRBV11-2 and TRBJ2-7, the CDR3 gives the full variable domain: EAGVAQSPRYKIIEKRQSVAFWCNPISGHATLYWYQQILGQGPKLLIQFQNNGVVDDSQLPKDRFSAERLKGVDSTLKIQPAKLEDSAVYLCASSQGGVRSHYEQYFGPGTRLTVT.

This clonotype was picked up many times. This chain uses TRBV13 with TRBJ2-3; maybe TRBD1 (6 bases). This CDR3 region has 15 residues. The V end was cut by 0 bases, the J end by 2 bases, with 9 bases between. The germline CDR1 and CDR2 sequences are PRHDT and FYEKMQ (reference sequence). CDR3 residues: CASSLGTGDTDTQYF. The DNA for the CDR3 is TGTGCCAGCAGCTTAGGGACAGGAGACACAGATACGCAGTATTTT. Based on the CDR3 plus reference TRBV13 and TRBJ2-3, the full variable domain is AAGVIQSPRHLIKEKRETATLKCYPIPRHDTVYWYQQGPGQDPQFLISFYEKMQSDKGSIPDRFSAQQFSDYHSELNMSSLELGDSALYFCASSLGTGDTDTQYFGPGTRLTVL.

This clonotype was observed a few times. The J gene is TRBJ2-7, the V gene TRBV19, with D perhaps matching TRBD2 (6 bases). Germline CDR1 reads LNHDA; CDR2 reads SQIVND (reference sequence). This CDR3 is built from 14 residues. The V gene lost 6 bases and the J gene lost 2 bases, with 14 bases spanning the gap. The CDR3, as DNA: TGTGCCAGTAGCCCTGGGACTGGGACCTACGAGCAGTACTTC. Translated: CASSPGTGTYEQYF.

Here the CDR3 DNA reads TGTGCCAGTAGTATATCGGGGGGAGGGGCCGGGGAGCTGTTTTTT. It yields the protein CASSISGGGAGELFF. The V gene is TRBV19, the J gene TRBJ2-2, with TRBD2 matching over 7 bases. From germline, CDR1 is LNHDA and CDR2 SQIVND (reference sequence). This CDR3 region has 15 residues. After removal of 2 bases from V and 6 bases from J, the junction contained 6 bases not matched to a gene.

This clonotype showed up many times. The chain couples TRBV5-1 to TRBJ2-1, with a possible D match to TRBD2 (5 bases). V was shortened by 2 bases and J by 6 bases, with 9 bases between the two germline ends. This CDR3 comprises 13 residues. Germline lookup yields CDR1 SGHRS and CDR2 YFSETQ. The DNA for the CDR3 is TGCGCCAGCAGCTTACGAACTAGCAATGAGCAGTTCTTC. As protein: CASSLRTSNEQFF.

The rearrangement joins TRBV2 to TRBJ1-5; maybe TRBD1 (5 bases). Trimming pared 2 bases from V and 14 bases from J, leaving 19 bases between. Germline loops: CDR1 SNHLY, CDR2 FYNNEI. The CDR3 totals 14 residues. The chain's CDR3 is CASSEMRGRLYEHF. CDR3 DNA: TGTGCCAGCAGTGAAATGCGGGGGAGATTGTACGAGCATTTT.

The chain links TRBV9 to TRBJ2-7, with TRBD2 identical over 7 bases. J lost 3 bases, V lost 5 bases, and 17 bases had no gene match. The CDR3 is 17 residues long. The germline V gene encodes CDR1 SGDLS and CDR2 YYNGEE. In nucleotides, the CDR3 is TGTGCCAGCAGTGGAGCGGGAATTGGGCTTATCATCTACGAGCAGTACTTC. Translation gives CASSGAGIGLIIYEQYF.

The chain has TRBV7-9 and TRBJ2-5, with D tentatively TRBD1 (5 bases). Germline V gene sequence: CDR1 SEHNR, CDR2 FQNEAQ (reference sequence). V lost 5 bases and J lost 3, with 13 bases in between. The CDR3 extends over 14 amino acids. CDR3 region: CASSRPDSKETQYF. For the CDR3, the DNA is TGTGCCAGCAGCCGTCCCGACAGTAAAGAGACCCAGTACTTC. Filled out from reference TRBV7-9 and TRBJ2-5, the complete variable domain reads DTGVSQNPRHKITKRGQNVTFRCDPISEHNRLYWYRQTLGQGPEFLTYFQNEAQLEKSRLLSDRFSAERPKGSFSTLEIQRTEQGDSAMYLCASSRPDSKETQYFGPGTRLLVL.

This clonotype was seen repeatedly, ten times or more. The genes are TRBV7-9 and TRBJ1-4, with 8 bases that match TRBD1. CDR1 is SEHNR and CDR2 is FQNEAQ in the germline V gene (reference sequence). V trimming: 8 bases; J trimming: 11 bases; junction bases outside the gene matches: 7. CDR3 length: 12 amino acids. The CDR3 loop is CASPGGEDKLFF. The CDR3 region has the DNA TGTGCCAGCCCAGGGGGCGAGGATAAACTGTTTTTT. The entire variable domain, with the rest obtained from reference TRBV7-9 and TRBJ1-4, is as follows: DTGVSQNPRHKITKRGQNVTFRCDPISEHNRLYWYRQTLGQGPEFLTYFQNEAQLEKSRLLSDRFSAERPKGSFSTLEIQRTEQGDSAMYLCASPGGEDKLFFGSGTQLSVL.

On this clonotype: A junction end diverges from the germline sequence, so it may reflect a read error. V and J are TRBV20-1 and TRBJ1-1; D unresolved. Germline CDR1 and CDR2: DFQATT and SNEGSKA (reference sequence). This CDR3 comprises 14 residues. The CDR3, as DNA: TGCAGTACTAGTGCCCTCGGGTTGAACAATGAAGCTTTCTTT. Amino acid sequence: CSTSALGLNNEAFF.

Notes on this clonotype: Compared with germline, one end of the junction differs, possibly owing to a read error. The chain employs TRBV6-2 or TRBV6-3 and TRBJ2-1, with 9 nucleotides matching TRBD2. CDR1 is MNHEY and CDR2 is SVGEGT in the germline V gene. The CDR3 contains 16 residues. The DNA of the CDR3 is TGTGCCCGCAGTTACACCCGGACTAGCGTCCACAATGAGCAGTTCTTC. The encoded protein is CARSYTRTSVHNEQFF.